This T cell receptor beta chain originates from a study of neurological immune-mediated disorders. TCRdb passed the 5' RACE reads through MiXCR, listing each CDR3 protein once. This table has under 70,000 distinct CDR3 sequences, approximately 4% appearing once. This sequence originates from a woman under 40 with multiple sclerosis. The source material was PBMCs.

CDR3 protein: CASSSGGGGTEQYF. CDR3 nucleotide sequence: TGTGCCAGCAGTTCTGGCGGCGGGGGGACTGAGCAGTACTTC. This sequence joins TRBV12-3 or TRBV12-4 and TRBJ2-7, with TRBD2 matching 8 bases. The CDR3 sequence is 14 residues long. J lost 7 bases, V lost 4 bases, and 9 bases had no gene match.